This T cell receptor (beta chain) came from a study of post-analysis software for immune sequencing data (dated by TCRdb to about 2015). As for the study more broadly: The recorded disease courses included relapsing-remitting, secondary progressive and progressive-relapsing multiple sclerosis, and some patients had no subtype annotation. Patient repertoires were compared against roughly 11 previously published healthy control repertoires from donors aged about 6 to 26 years. A subset of samples was prepared in parallel using single-end sample barcoding, then pooled and co-amplified after Illumina adapter ligation. Overall study results and their limits: When samples were clustered directly using the F measure, samples prepared in the same batch co-clustered strongly, which prompted a batch-effect correction. Normalized Chao1 diversity was significantly lower in multiple sclerosis patients than controls, suggesting substantial peripheral T-cell clonal expansion. The control group was slightly older than the multiple sclerosis patient group.

The method was PCR. The sequencer listed for this sample is Illumina HiSeq 2500. To reduce PCR and sequencing biases, unique molecular identifiers were built into the TCR beta cDNA libraries. Every 1 to 10 million input T cells yielded 500,000 or so cDNA molecules, meaning each molecule approximated one T cell. The same protocol used for the earlier healthy control dataset was applied to prepare and sequence the patient libraries. Within a given batch, samples were prepared together, multiplexed and sequenced on the same HiSeq lane. As for the authors' bioinformatics: Raw barcoded reads were processed with MIGEC, and single-read molecular identifier groups were discarded before consensus assembly and CDR3 extraction. VDJtools was used for post-analysis of the clonotype tables, and diversity was normalized by down-sampling every dataset to the size of the smallest sample. Repertoire overlap clustering matched CDR3 amino acid but not nucleotide sequences to correct batch-related cross-sample contamination. The public reads were quality trimmed at Q25 with fastp and then assembled into clones with MiXCR by TCRdb, keeping productive beta chains. Entries are consolidated by CDR3 protein sequence, retaining the most common genes and DNA. The V and J calls, along with clone size, are taken from TCRdb and not from the paper's own processing. In all, the sample holds hundreds of thousands of distinct CDR3 sequences, and around 53% of those were seen once. The biggest ten clones account for over 4% of the sample.

To demonstrate the VDJtools post-analysis software, TCR beta repertoires were profiled from the peripheral blood of more than ten young patients with multiple sclerosis. The multiple sclerosis patients were children and adolescents between about 6 and 16 years of age. On this clonotype: Its antigen target is currently unknown. Per-base qualities were not stored, and no clone one base away is much larger.

This sequence originates from a girl aged 5-17 years with multiple sclerosis. The sample taken for sequencing was blood.

Read as DNA, the sequence is TGTGCCATCAGCTTAGATAAGGTAGCGGGAGGTGGCGAGCAGTACTTC. Translated, it reads CAISLDKVAGGGEQYF. Recombination joined TRBV10-3 with TRBJ2-7; 10 bases in the middle match TRBD2. The CDR3 spans 16 residues, from the cysteine through the phenylalanine. The read is trimmed to its CDR3 DNA, 48 bases read in frame from base 1. V lost 6 bases and J lost 6 bases, and the count of bases not matched to a germline gene is 14. As encoded in the germline V gene, CDR1 is ENHRY while CDR2 is SYGVKD.